Listed below are T cell receptor beta chains from one sample, sequenced in a study of T-cell reconstitution after alpha-beta-depleted transplantation in children. TCRdb used MiXCR to reprocess the PCR reads, holding one entry per CDR3 protein. The table includes approximately 520,000 distinct CDR3 sequences, 32% detected once. The sample was PBMCs from the stem cell graft donor, taken from the stem cell graft. Receptors were obtained from a human donor who donated a stem cell graft to a child with aplastic anemia. The CDR3 runs from the conserved cysteine through the conserved F or W. The D gene is left open where the match is weak.

j_gene | d_gene | v_gene | CDR3aa
TRBJ2-3 | TRBD2 | TRBV7-2 | CASSSSGNKADTQYF
TRBJ1-6 | - | TRBV20-1 | CSARSGRGGNSPLHF
TRBJ1-1 | TRBD1 | TRBV5-5 | CASSSDRDSVNTEAFF
TRBJ2-7 | - | TRBV7-9 | CASSAGTYEQYF
TRBJ2-7 | - | TRBV2 | CASSEMDSYEQYF
TRBJ1-1 | - | TRBV20-1 | CSANTEAFF
TRBJ2-2 | - | TRBV4-3 | CASSHPSVGGLNTGELFF
TRBJ2-1 | TRBD1 | TRBV10-3 | CAILDRANNEQFF
TRBJ1-1 | - | TRBV20-1 | CSARELQGNTEAFF
TRBJ1-5 | - | TRBV12-3/TRBV12-4 | CASSPQRMGNQPQHF
TRBJ2-7 | TRBD2 | TRBV20-1 | CSAITSGRADEQYF
TRBJ2-1 | - | TRBV11-3 | CASSPRNVYNEQFF
TRBJ2-1 | TRBD1 | TRBV20-1 | CSARPGQGSYNEQFF
TRBJ2-7 | TRBD1 | TRBV27 | CASSLRQGSEQYF
TRBJ1-1 | - | TRBV9 | CASSVEGNTEAFF
TRBJ1-5 | - | TRBV10-3 | CAITRHLNQPQHF
TRBJ1-1 | - | TRBV7-8 | CASRPLGAEAFF
TRBJ1-2 | - | TRBV12-3/TRBV12-4 | CASSQGGGFRGYTF
TRBJ1-1 | TRBD1 | TRBV27 | CASARGGRNTEAFF
TRBJ1-2 | - | TRBV6-6 | CASSRKVGYTF
TRBJ2-5 | TRBD2 | TRBV23-1 | CASSLPSLILAGYETQYF
TRBJ2-3 | - | TRBV25-1 | CASSELITDGADTQYF
TRBJ2-2 | - | TRBV5-1 | CASSLIAGMAGELFF
TRBJ2-7 | - | TRBV20-1 | CSAKGSSYEQYF
TRBJ2-3 | TRBD2 | TRBV20-1 | CSARSAGVIDTQYF
TRBJ2-5 | TRBD2 | TRBV5-6 | CASSSTGTSGKYQETQYF
TRBJ2-1 | TRBD2 | TRBV10-3 | CAISRGLAGDNEQFF
TRBJ1-3 | - | TRBV18 | CASSPPAVAGNTIYF
TRBJ2-1 | - | TRBV9 | CASSVAAGSWTETKEQFF
TRBJ2-2 | - | TRBV7-3 | CASSSNKAPGELFF
TRBJ2-1 | - | TRBV20-1 | CSAGGGPHNEQFF
TRBJ2-7 | - | TRBV6-6 | CASSYSGGEQYF
TRBJ2-5 | TRBD2 | TRBV5-6 | CASSGGLAGGETQYF
TRBJ2-5 | - | TRBV20-1 | CSARGGRGQETQYF
TRBJ2-1 | TRBD2 | TRBV19 | CASSTGTSGDYSYNEQFF
TRBJ1-6 | TRBD1 | TRBV6-5 | CASSSTGGGSPLHF
TRBJ2-3 | TRBD2 | TRBV15 | CATSRARTSGSSDTQYF
TRBJ2-7 | TRBD2 | TRBV7-2 | CASSLKASGTKSYEQYF
TRBJ2-1 | - | TRBV14 | CASSLRRAYNEQFF
TRBJ2-2 | - | TRBV12-3/TRBV12-4 | CASSPKYGLVAGELFF
TRBJ2-7 | - | TRBV7-9 | CASSLGGVGIEQYF
TRBJ1-2 | - | TRBV7-9 | CASSPNTEPGYGYTF
TRBJ1-1 | - | TRBV20-1 | CSASFGQTEAFF
TRBJ1-4 | - | TRBV5-1 | CASSPQGNNEKLFF
TRBJ1-4 | TRBD1 | TRBV11-3 | CASSLGTGETEKLFF
TRBJ1-2 | - | TRBV12-3/TRBV12-4 | CASSLREGPNYGYTF
TRBJ2-1 | - | TRBV25-1 | CASSDRGNEQFF
TRBJ2-1 | TRBD2 | TRBV4-3 | CASSQGAGSYNEQFF
TRBJ2-1 | - | TRBV20-1 | CSAPGFLYNEQFF
TRBJ2-1 | TRBD2 | TRBV5-1 | CASRLAGLSSYNEQFF
TRBJ1-1 | - | TRBV7-9 | CASSLWGAEAFF
TRBJ1-1 | - | TRBV7-9 | CASIDTEAFF
TRBJ2-2 | TRBD2 | TRBV27 | CASPGRGPNTGELFF
TRBJ2-2 | TRBD2 | TRBV7-2 | CASSLASLAGTNTGELFF